This T cell receptor (beta chain) was observed in a study of blood T cell repertoires in COVID-19. The assay was immunoSEQ multiplex PCR, and TCRdb's table has in-frame clones only and misses some. The sample shows around 250,000 clones, roughly 86% of them seen only once. Source material: PBMCs or T cells enriched from blood (not recorded which). The sequence was collected from a woman aged 50 to 60 who had recovered from COVID-19.

CDR3 sequence (DNA): TGCGCCAGCAGCCAAGATTATGGGCGGGGTTGGGCAGATACGCAGTATTTT. Translation gives CASSQDYGRGWADTQYF. This chain uses TRBV4-3 with TRBJ2-3; possible D gene TRBD2, 6 bases. The CDR3 runs 17 residues. Trimming stripped 0 bases from V and 4 bases from J, with 17 bases between. Germline lookup yields CDR1 LGHNA and CDR2 YSLEER.